This T cell receptor beta chain was found in a study of T cells in tumors after PD-1 blockade. Study-level information: Daily vismodegib 150 mg continued in a subset of anti-PD-1-treated patients. Tumor samples yielded about 22-fold more depth than single-cell TCR sequencing.

The CDR3 extends over 13 amino acids. Germline values: CDR1 MNHNS, CDR2 SASEGT. The germline V and J ends were trimmed by 3 bases and 7 bases, with 12 bases remaining between them. The study's findings and limits: Clonal replacement appeared only between pre- and post-treatment samples.

The data were produced by immunoSEQ multiplex PCR, yet TCRdb's version contains in-frame clones alone and is incomplete. The sample records some 1,500 clones, around 72% being singletons. A note on this clone: No antigen is known for it.

This clonotype was sampled from a human donor with basal cell carcinoma. The rearrangement uses TRBV6-1 and TRBJ2-5, with D perhaps matching TRBD1 (6 bases). The material sequenced was tumor tissue, taken before anti-PD-1 treatment. The CDR3 loop reads CASSDNRVGTQYF. The DNA of the CDR3 is TGTGCCAGCAGTGATAACAGGGTGGGGACCCAGTACTTC.